Listed here are 24 T cell receptor beta chains from one sample, sequenced in a study of lymphopenia after photon versus proton radiotherapy. Here immunoSEQ multiplex PCR was the method, and the copy in TCRdb shows in-frame clones only, minus some. The sample contains about 40,000 clones, about 85% of which appear only once. This material consisted of peripheral blood, taken from a patient treated with photon-based radiotherapy. Receptor source: a middle-aged man with gastric cancer.

The gene calls are TRBV4-1 and TRBJ2-3; D unclear. The CDR3 extends over 16 amino acids. Trimming took 1 base from V and 2 from J, leaving 13 bases between them. Germline V gene sequence: CDR1 MGHRA, CDR2 YSYEKL. CDR3 DNA: TGCGCCAGCAGCCAAGCCTACCGGGCCTACACAGATACGCAGTATTTT. It translates to CASSQAYRAYTDTQYF.

This clone is medium-sized within its sample. The chain carries TRBV5-1 and TRBJ2-2, with TRBD2 matching over 10 bases. The CDR3 has 17 amino acids. The V gene's germline CDR1 is SGHRS and CDR2 YFSETQ. With 3 bases clipped from V and 1 base from J, the junction kept 6 bases outside the gene matches. The CDR3 spells CASSYYPSGRNTGELFF. CDR3 DNA sequence: TGCGCCAGCAGCTACTATCCTAGCGGGAGGAACACCGGGGAGCTGTTTTTT. The entire variable domain, with the rest obtained from reference TRBV5-1 and TRBJ2-2, is as follows: KAGVTQTPRYLIKTRGQQVTLSCSPISGHRSVSWYQQTPGQGLQFLFEYFSETQRNKGNFPGRFSGRQFSNSRSEMNVSTLELGDSALYLCASSYYPSGRNTGELFFGEGSRLTVL.

The CDR3 DNA follows: TGTGCCAGTAGTATGGGGGGCCGGGAGACCCAGTACTTC. It codes for CASSMGGRETQYF. V is TRBV19 and J is TRBJ2-5, with D possibly being TRBD1 or TRBD2 (6 bases each). CDR3 length: 13 residues. Germline V gene data show CDR1 as LNHDA and CDR2 as SQIVND (reference sequence). Trimming took 3 bases from V and 5 from J, leaving 10 bases between them.

V is TRBV5-1 and J is TRBJ2-2; possibly TRBD1 for D (5 bases). The V and J ends lost 0 bases and 0 bases respectively, with 12 bases between them. Germline values: CDR1 SGHRS, CDR2 YFSETQ. This CDR3 has 17 residues. The CDR3 nucleotides are TGCGCCAGCAGCTTGGCCGGTCCAGGGACGAACACCGGGGAGCTGTTTTTT. It translates to CASSLAGPGTNTGELFF.

V gene TRBV6-6 combines with J gene TRBJ2-7, with 7 nucleotides matching TRBD1. The CDR3 is 16 residues long. V trimming: 4 bases; J trimming: 6 bases; junction bases outside the gene matches: 15. Germline CDR1 and CDR2: MNHNY and SVGAGI (reference sequence). The CDR3 region has the DNA TGTGCCAGCAGTTCCAAAGGACAGGTTTCTCCTAGCGAGCAGTACTTC. Its protein product is CASSSKGQVSPSEQYF.

The chain couples TRBV7-9 to TRBJ2-5; 8 bases fit TRBD1. V gave up 8 bases and J gave up 5 bases; unmatched junction bases: 13. CDR3 length: 15 amino acids. CDR1 and CDR2 from the germline V gene are SEHNR and FQNEAQ (reference sequence). CDR3 sequence reads: CASHLVSGGDETQYF. CDR3 DNA sequence: TGTGCCAGCCACTTGGTGTCAGGGGGCGATGAGACCCAGTACTTC.

The V call is TRBV19, the J call TRBJ1-1, with D possibly being TRBD1 (5 bases). The germline CDR1 and CDR2 sequences are LNHDA and SQIVND (reference sequence). The CDR3 consists of 14 residues. Trimming left V 5 bases short and J 4 bases short, with 14 bases between. The CDR3 loop reads CASSSRQLSTEAFF. CDR3 DNA sequence: TGTGCCAGTAGTTCTAGACAGTTGAGCACTGAAGCTTTCTTT.

V usage is TRBV28 and J usage is TRBJ2-4; D is possibly TRBD1 (5 bases). The CDR3 runs to 15 residues. Germline-derived CDR1 and CDR2 are MDHEN and SYDVKM. V dropped 1 base and J dropped 4 bases, with 11 bases sitting between them. The CDR3 is CASSLSQGLKNIQYF. The CDR3 nucleotides are TGTGCCAGCAGTTTATCTCAGGGCTTGAAAAACATTCAGTACTTC.

This chain links TRBV5-4 with TRBJ2-2; D gene ambiguous. Germline CDR1 is SGHNT and CDR2 is YYREEE (reference sequence). Between the trimmed V and J ends, which lost 2 bases and 9 bases, there was a span of 5 bases. CDR3 size: 11 residues. In DNA, the CDR3 is TGTGCCAGCAGCTTCGACAGGGAGCTGTTTTTT. Encoded protein: CASSFDRELFF.

This rearrangement joins TRBV11-2 to TRBJ1-2, with D hard to call. CDR3 length: 14 amino acids. Germline V gene lookup returns CDR1 SGHAT and CDR2 FQNNGV. Trimming shortened V by 0 bases and J by 2 bases, and 7 bases separated the two germline ends. The CDR3 region is CASSLDLANYGYTF. The CDR3 nucleotides read TGTGCCAGCAGCTTAGATTTGGCAAACTATGGCTACACCTTC.

This chain uses TRBV6-1 with TRBJ2-7, with no clear D. V was clipped by 4 bases and J by 2 bases, with 9 bases between them. CDR1 and CDR2 from the germline V gene are MNHNS and SASEGT. The CDR3 spans 13 residues. The CDR3 DNA follows: TGTGCCAGCAGTGGAGACGGTGCCTACGAGCAGTACTTC. Its translation: CASSGDGAYEQYF.

CDR3 in DNA: TGTGCCAGCAGCCTTGGACAGGGGCACGACGAGCAGTACTTC. The encoded protein is CASSLGQGHDEQYF. J is TRBJ2-5 and V is TRBV13; TRBD1 matches 9 bases. The J call may not be correct, given that the DNA end is closer to TRBJ2-7. Germline CDR1 reads PRHDT; CDR2 reads FYEKMQ (reference sequence). The CDR3 sequence is 14 residues long.

The V and J genes are TRBV5-1 and TRBJ1-1; D is unresolved. Germline CDR1 SGHRS, CDR2 YFSETQ. Trimming took off 4 bases at V and 1 base at J, with 8 bases between the two ends. This CDR3 contains 13 residues. The CDR3 region has the DNA TGCGCCAGCAGCACTGCGGGGAACACTGAAGCTTTCTTT. It translates to CASSTAGNTEAFF.

V is TRBV29-1 and J is TRBJ1-2; no firm D call. Germline V CDR1 and CDR2: SQVTM, ANQGSEA. V gave up 1 base and J gave up 6 bases, with 18 bases separating them. This CDR3 has 15 residues. The CDR3 nucleotides read TGCAGCGTTGAAGCCGCGAGTCGGAGTACGCATGGCTACACCTTC. It translates to CSVEAASRSTHGYTF.

This chain uses TRBV19 with TRBJ1-2, with 8 bases aligning to TRBD1. The CDR3 totals 16 residues. V lost 0 bases to trimming and J lost 3 bases; unmatched junction nucleotides: 6. The germline gives CDR1 LNHDA, CDR2 SQIVND (reference sequence). CDR3 in amino acids: CASSIDRTGSYYGYTF. The CDR3 bases are TGTGCCAGTAGTATAGACCGGACAGGGTCCTACTATGGCTACACCTTC. The whole variable domain, remainder taken from reference TRBV19 and TRBJ1-2, is DGGITQSPKYLFRKEGQNVTLSCEQNLNHDAMYWYRQDPGQGLRLIYYSQIVNDFQKGDIAEGYSVSREKKESFPLTVTSAQKNPTAFYLCASSIDRTGSYYGYTFGSGTRLTVV.

This clone was seen more than once but under ten times. V and J are TRBV5-4 and TRBJ2-2; 9 bases map to TRBD1. The length of the CDR3 is 16 residues. Germline V gives CDR1 SGHNT, CDR2 YYREEE (reference sequence). V lost 4 bases and J lost 4; bases outside the gene matches: 8. The CDR3 region is CASSRSGTGSTGELFF. Here the CDR3 DNA reads TGTGCCAGCAGCCGGTCCGGGACAGGGTCCACCGGGGAGCTGTTTTTT.

The V call is TRBV9, the J call TRBJ1-5; D unclear. The CDR3 spans 13 residues. V was cut by 0 bases and J by 5 bases, with 6 bases left in between. Germline CDR1 and CDR2: SGDLS and YYNGEE. The CDR3 spells CASSVDSHQPQHF. The DNA for the CDR3 is TGTGCCAGCAGCGTAGATTCCCATCAGCCCCAGCATTTT. The entire variable domain, with the rest obtained from reference TRBV9 and TRBJ1-5, is as follows: DSGVTQTPKHLITATGQRVTLRCSPRSGDLSVYWYQQSLDQGLQFLIQYYNGEERAKGNILERFSAQQFPDLHSELNLSSLELGDSALYFCASSVDSHQPQHFGDGTRLSIL.

Relative to its sample, this clone is medium-sized. V usage is TRBV19 and J usage is TRBJ2-1; D gene uncertain. The CDR3 covers 12 residues. Germline V gene data show CDR1 as LNHDA and CDR2 as SQIVND (reference sequence). V shed 3 bases and J shed 8 bases, with 8 bases lying between them. The CDR3 loop is CASSIGLDEQFF. The CDR3, as DNA: TGTGCCAGTAGTATTGGGTTGGATGAGCAGTTCTTC.

The chain couples TRBV2 to TRBJ2-2, with TRBD1 matching over 7 bases. J lost 6 bases, V lost 4 bases, and 8 bases had no gene match. The germline gives CDR1 SNHLY, CDR2 FYNNEI. The CDR3 has 15 amino acids. The CDR3 protein is CASSGGQIAPGELFF. The CDR3 bases are TGTGCCAGCAGTGGGGGACAGATTGCCCCCGGGGAGCTGTTTTTT.

This rearrangement joins TRBV19 to TRBJ2-3; D not resolved. Trimming shortened V by 0 bases and J by 5 bases, and 21 bases separated the two germline ends. This CDR3 is 18 amino acids long. CDR1 and CDR2 (germline): LNHDA, SQIVND (reference sequence). Here the CDR3 reads CASSIDQRSTFPGDTQYF. The CDR3 nucleotides read TGTGCCAGTAGTATAGATCAGAGGTCGACCTTCCCCGGAGATACGCAGTATTTT.

This chain connects TRBV5-1 to TRBJ2-3; 7 bases match TRBD1. The CDR3 is 14 residues long. V gave up 4 bases and J gave up 4 bases; unmatched junction bases: 6. Germline V gene sequence: CDR1 SGHRS, CDR2 YFSETQ. Written as DNA, the CDR3 is TGCGCCAGCAGCGTGGCAGGGGGTCCAGATACGCAGTATTTT. Translation gives CASSVAGGPDTQYF.

The chain is built from TRBV11-2 and TRBJ2-7; TRBD1 matches at 8 bases. Germline V gives CDR1 SGHAT, CDR2 FQNNGV. CDR3 length: 14 residues. V shed 4 bases, J shed 6 bases, and the junction held 8 bases outside the gene matches. The CDR3 spells CASSSSRGQGEQYF. CDR3 nucleotides: TGTGCCAGCAGCTCTTCCAGGGGGCAGGGCGAGCAGTACTTC.

The chain is built from TRBV18 and TRBJ1-2, with 7 bases matching TRBD1. Germline trimming cut 5 bases from V and 2 bases from J; bases unmatched to any gene: 14. This CDR3 has 17 residues. Looked up from germline, CDR1 is KGHSH and CDR2 is LQKENI. CDR3 residues: CASSSEAGTVPNYGYTF. The CDR3 DNA sequence: TGTGCCAGCTCATCGGAGGCCGGGACAGTGCCCAACTATGGCTACACCTTC.

The sample holds one count of this clone. This chain uses TRBV27 with TRBJ2-7; D is possibly TRBD1 or TRBD2 (5 bases each). Trimming left V 2 bases short and J 2 bases short, with 16 bases between. The CDR3 sequence is 16 residues long. CDR1 is MNHEY and CDR2 is SMNVEV in the germline V gene (reference sequence). This CDR3 is CASSLEAFQGPYEQYF. The CDR3, as DNA: TGTGCCAGCAGTTTAGAAGCGTTTCAGGGACCCTACGAGCAGTACTTC.